The 3 T cell receptor beta chains reported below all come from one sample, sequenced in a study of blood T cells in healthy people across ages. A sample-barcoded 5' primer and a J-beta primer mix were used in a second PCR of roughly 7 to 12 cycles. A single record per CDR3 protein comes from TCRdb applying MiXCR to the 5' RACE reads. Among about 970,000 distinct CDR3 sequences listed, just over 50% were seen once. Sequenced: blood. These receptors were collected from a woman aged 60-70 years in good health.

The gene calls are TRBV12-3 or TRBV12-4 and TRBJ1-2; TRBD1 agrees at 8 bases. V trimming: 6 bases; J trimming: 8 bases; junction bases outside the gene matches: 8. The CDR3 is made up of 13 amino acids. The CDR3 spells CASSRQGSSGYTF. As DNA, the CDR3 is TGTGCCAGCAGCCGACAGGGGTCGAGCGGCTACACCTTC.

The chain joins TRBV28 to TRBJ2-1; the match to TRBD2 covers 7 bases. From germline, CDR1 is MDHEN and CDR2 SYDVKM. V lost 7 bases and J lost 8; bases outside the gene matches: 8. CDR3 length equals 13 residues. In nucleotides, the CDR3 is TGTGCCAGCATCCAGGGAGGGAGGGATGAGCAGTTCTTC. The encoded protein is CASIQGGRDEQFF.

With regard to this clonotype: Germline is not matched at one junction end, which may reflect a read error. The chain is built from TRBV3-1 and TRBJ2-7; unclear D gene. CDR1 and CDR2 from the germline V gene are LGHDT and YNNKEL (reference sequence). The CDR3 length is 12 residues. CDR3 region: CASNQELYEQYF. For the CDR3, the DNA is TGTGCCAGCAACCAAGAACTCTACGAGCAGTACTTC.